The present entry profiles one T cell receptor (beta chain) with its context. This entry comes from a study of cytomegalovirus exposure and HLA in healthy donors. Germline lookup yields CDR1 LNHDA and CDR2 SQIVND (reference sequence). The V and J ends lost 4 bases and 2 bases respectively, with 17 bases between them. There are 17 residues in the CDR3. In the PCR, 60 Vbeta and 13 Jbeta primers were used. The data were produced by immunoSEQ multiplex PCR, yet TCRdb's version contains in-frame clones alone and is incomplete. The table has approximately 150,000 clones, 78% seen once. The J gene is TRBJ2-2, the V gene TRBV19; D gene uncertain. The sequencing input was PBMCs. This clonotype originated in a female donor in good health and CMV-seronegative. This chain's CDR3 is CASSRALSASNTGELFF. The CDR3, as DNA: TGTGCCAGTAGTAGGGCCCTATCGGCCTCAAACACCGGGGAGCTGTTTTTT.